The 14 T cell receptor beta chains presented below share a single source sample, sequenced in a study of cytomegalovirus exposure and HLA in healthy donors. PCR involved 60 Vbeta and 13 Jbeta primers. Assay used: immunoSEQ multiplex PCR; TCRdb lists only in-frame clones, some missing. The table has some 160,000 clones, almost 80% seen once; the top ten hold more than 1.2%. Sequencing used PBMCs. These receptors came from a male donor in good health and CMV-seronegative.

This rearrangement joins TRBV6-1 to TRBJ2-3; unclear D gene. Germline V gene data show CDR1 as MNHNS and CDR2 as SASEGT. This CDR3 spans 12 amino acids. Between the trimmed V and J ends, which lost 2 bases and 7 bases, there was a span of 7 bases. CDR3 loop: CASSETVNTQYF. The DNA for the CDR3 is TGTGCCAGCAGTGAAACGGTCAATACGCAGTATTTT.

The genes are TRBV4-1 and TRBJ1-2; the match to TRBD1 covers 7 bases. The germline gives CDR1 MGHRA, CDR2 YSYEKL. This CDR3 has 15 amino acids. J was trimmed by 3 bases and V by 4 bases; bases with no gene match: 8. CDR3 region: CASSLDRAPDYGYTF. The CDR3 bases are TGCGCCAGCAGCCTAGACAGGGCCCCGGACTATGGCTACACCTTC.

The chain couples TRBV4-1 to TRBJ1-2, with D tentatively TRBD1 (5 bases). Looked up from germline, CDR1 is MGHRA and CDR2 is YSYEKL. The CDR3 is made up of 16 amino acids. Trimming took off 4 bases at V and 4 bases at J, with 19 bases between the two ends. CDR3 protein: CASSPTPRVPSYGYTF. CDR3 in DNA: TGCGCCAGCAGCCCTACCCCCAGGGTTCCTTCCTATGGCTACACCTTC.

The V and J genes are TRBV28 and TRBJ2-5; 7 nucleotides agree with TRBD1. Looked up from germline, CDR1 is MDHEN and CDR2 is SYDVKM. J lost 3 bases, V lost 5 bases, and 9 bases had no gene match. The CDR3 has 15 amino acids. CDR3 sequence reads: CASSPGGQSKETQYF. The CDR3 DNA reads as TGTGCCAGCAGTCCTGGGGGACAGAGTAAAGAGACCCAGTACTTC.

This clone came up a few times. The DNA for the CDR3 is TGTGCCACCTCAACTGGGACAGGAGTTAGTGGCTACACCTTC. Amino acid sequence: CATSTGTGVSGYTF. The chain recombines TRBV15 with TRBJ1-2, with 8 bases identical to TRBD1. The junction had 12 bases not matched to a gene; V was cut back by 8 bases and J by 7 bases. The CDR3 has 14 amino acids. Per germline, CDR1 LNHNV and CDR2 YYDKDF (reference sequence).

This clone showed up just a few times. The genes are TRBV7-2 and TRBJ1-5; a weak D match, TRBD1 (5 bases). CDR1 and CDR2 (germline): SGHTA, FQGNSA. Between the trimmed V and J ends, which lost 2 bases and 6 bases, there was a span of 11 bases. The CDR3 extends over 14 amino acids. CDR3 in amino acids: CASSLQSQGQPQHF. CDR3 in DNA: TGTGCCAGCAGCTTACAATCGCAGGGTCAGCCCCAGCATTTT.

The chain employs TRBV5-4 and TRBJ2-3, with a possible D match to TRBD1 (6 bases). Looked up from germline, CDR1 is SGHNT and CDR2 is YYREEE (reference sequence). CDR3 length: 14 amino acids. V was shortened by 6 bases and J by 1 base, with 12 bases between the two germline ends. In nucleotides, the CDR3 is TGTGCCAGCAACCCTGCAGGGGGCACAGATACGCAGTATTTT. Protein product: CASNPAGGTDTQYF.

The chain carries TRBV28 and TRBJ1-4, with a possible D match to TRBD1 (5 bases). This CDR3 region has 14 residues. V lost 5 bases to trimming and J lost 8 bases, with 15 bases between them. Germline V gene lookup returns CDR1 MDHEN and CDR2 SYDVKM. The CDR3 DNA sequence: TGTGCCAGCAGTCAGACGGGGGGGGACGAAAAACTGTTTTTT. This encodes CASSQTGGDEKLFF.

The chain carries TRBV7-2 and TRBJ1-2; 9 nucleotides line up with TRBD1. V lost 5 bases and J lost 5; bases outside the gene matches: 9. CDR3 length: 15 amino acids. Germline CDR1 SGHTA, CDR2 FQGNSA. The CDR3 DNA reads TGTGCCAGCAGCGCCGGACAGGGGAATTATTATGGCTACACCTTC. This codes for CASSAGQGNYYGYTF.

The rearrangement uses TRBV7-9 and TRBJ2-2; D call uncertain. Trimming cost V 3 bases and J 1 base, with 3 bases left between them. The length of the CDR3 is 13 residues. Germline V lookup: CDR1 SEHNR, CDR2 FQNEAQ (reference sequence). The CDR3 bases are TGTGCCAGCAGCTTTATGAACACCGGGGAGCTGTTTTTT. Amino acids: CASSFMNTGELFF.

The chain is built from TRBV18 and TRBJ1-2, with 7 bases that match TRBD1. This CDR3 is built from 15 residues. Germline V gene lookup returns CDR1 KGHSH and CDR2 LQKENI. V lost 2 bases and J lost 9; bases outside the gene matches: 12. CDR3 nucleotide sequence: TGTGCCAGCTCACCAAAGGGGGCGGCAGAAGTTAGCTACACCTTC. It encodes CASSPKGAAEVSYTF.

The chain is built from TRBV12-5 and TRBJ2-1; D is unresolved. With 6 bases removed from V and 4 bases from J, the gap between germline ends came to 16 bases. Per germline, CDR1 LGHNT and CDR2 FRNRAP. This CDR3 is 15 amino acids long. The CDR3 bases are TGTGCTAGTGGCCTCCTTTTTGGGCAGTACAATGAGCAGTTCTTC. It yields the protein CASGLLFGQYNEQFF.

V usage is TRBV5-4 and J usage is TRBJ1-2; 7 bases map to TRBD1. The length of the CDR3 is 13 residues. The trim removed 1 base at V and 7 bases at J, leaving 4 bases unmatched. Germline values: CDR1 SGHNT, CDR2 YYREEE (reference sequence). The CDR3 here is CASSLQGVGGYTF. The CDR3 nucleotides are TGTGCCAGCAGCTTGCAGGGGGTCGGTGGCTACACCTTC.

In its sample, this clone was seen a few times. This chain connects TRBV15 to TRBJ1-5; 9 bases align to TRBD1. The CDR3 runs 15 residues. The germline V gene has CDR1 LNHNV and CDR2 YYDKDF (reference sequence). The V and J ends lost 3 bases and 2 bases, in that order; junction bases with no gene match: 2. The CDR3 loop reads CATSRTGGGNQPQHF. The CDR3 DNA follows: TGTGCCACCAGCAGGACAGGGGGTGGCAATCAGCCCCAGCATTTT.